This T cell receptor beta chain was identified during a study of blood T cell repertoires in COVID-19. Generated by immunoSEQ multiplex PCR, the TCRdb table keeps only in-frame clones and is missing some. The data hold roughly 36,000 clones, with approximately 96% observed a single time. The ends lost 4 bases at V and 8 bases at J; junction bases unmatched: 7. CDR3 length equals 14 residues. CDR1 and CDR2 from the germline V gene are MNHEY and SVGAGI. This TCR was recovered from a human donor with active COVID-19. The donor label of this sample is uncertain. V usage is TRBV6-5 and J usage is TRBJ1-4, with TRBD1 identical over 7 bases. Sequencing was performed on peripheral blood. CDR3 nucleotide sequence: TGTGCCAGCAGTTCACAGGGGTCTCGGGAAAAACTGTTTTTT. Residues: CASSSQGSREKLFF.